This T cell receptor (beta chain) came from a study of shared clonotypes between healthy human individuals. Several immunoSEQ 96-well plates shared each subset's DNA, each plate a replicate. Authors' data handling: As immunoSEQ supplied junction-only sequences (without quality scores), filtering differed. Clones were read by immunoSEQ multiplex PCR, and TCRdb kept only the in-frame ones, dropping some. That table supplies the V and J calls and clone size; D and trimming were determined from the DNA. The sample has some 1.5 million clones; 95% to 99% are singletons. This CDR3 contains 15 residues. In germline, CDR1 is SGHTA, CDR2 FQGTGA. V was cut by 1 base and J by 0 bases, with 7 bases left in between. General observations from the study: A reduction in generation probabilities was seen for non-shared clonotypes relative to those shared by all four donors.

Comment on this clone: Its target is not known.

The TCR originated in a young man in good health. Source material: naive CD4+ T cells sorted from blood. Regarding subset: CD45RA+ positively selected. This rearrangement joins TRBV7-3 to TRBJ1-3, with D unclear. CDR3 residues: CASSLSDDSGNTIYF. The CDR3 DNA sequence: TGTGCCAGCAGCTTAAGTGACGACTCTGGAAACACCATATATTTT.